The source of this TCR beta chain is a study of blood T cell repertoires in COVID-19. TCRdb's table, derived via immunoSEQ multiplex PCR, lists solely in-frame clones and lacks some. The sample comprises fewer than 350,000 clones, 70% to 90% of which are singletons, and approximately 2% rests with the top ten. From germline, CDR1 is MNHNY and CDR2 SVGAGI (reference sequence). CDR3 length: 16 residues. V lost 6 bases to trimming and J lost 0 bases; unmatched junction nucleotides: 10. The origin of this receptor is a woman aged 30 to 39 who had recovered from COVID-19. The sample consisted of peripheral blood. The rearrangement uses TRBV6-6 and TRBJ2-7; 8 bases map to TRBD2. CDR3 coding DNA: TGTGCCAGCAGACGTCCGGGACTAGTTCCCTCCTACGAGCAGTACTTC. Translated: CASRRPGLVPSYEQYF.